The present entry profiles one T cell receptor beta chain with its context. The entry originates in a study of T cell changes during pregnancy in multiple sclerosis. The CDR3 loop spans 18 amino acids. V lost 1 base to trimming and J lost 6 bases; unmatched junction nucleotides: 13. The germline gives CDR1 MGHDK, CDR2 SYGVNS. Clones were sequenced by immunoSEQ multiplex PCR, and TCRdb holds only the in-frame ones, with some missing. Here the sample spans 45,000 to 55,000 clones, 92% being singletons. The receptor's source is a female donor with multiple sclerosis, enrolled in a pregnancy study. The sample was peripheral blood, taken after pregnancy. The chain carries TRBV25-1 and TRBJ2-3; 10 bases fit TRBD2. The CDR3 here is CASSESRGLAGAGDTQYF. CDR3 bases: TGTGCCAGCAGTGAATCACGTGGGCTAGCGGGGGCCGGGGATACGCAGTATTTT.